The 27 T cell receptor beta chains below were found in one sample sequenced in a study of blood T cell repertoires in COVID-19. Sequencing used immunoSEQ multiplex PCR; TCRdb keeps in-frame clones, though not all of them. The data contain under 150,000 clones, 60% to 85% of them seen just once; the ten biggest clones take up approximately 4.5%. Sequencing was carried out using peripheral blood. These receptors were obtained from a woman of 80 years or more with active or convalescent COVID-19.

J is TRBJ2-5 and V is TRBV7-9, with 7 nucleotides matching TRBD1. There are 13 residues in the CDR3. Germline CDR1 reads SEHNR; CDR2 reads FQNEAQ (reference sequence). Unmatched junction bases numbered 8, after V lost 6 bases and J lost 7 bases. The CDR3 reads CASSLTGLGTQYF. CDR3 nucleotides: TGTGCCAGCAGTCTGACAGGGTTGGGGACCCAGTACTTC.

This chain connects TRBV4-1 to TRBJ2-7, with TRBD1 matching 10 bases. The CDR3 runs 15 residues. V was clipped by 4 bases and J by 4 bases; unmatched bases: 7. Germline CDR1 is MGHRA and CDR2 is YSYEKL. CDR3 protein: CASSPSGTGVYEQYF. Here the CDR3 DNA reads TGCGCCAGCAGCCCCTCCGGGACAGGGGTATACGAGCAGTACTTC.

The rearrangement joins TRBV7-2 to TRBJ1-1; 9 bases align to TRBD1. Germline loops: CDR1 SGHTA, CDR2 FQGNSA. The J segment lost 5 bases and the V segment lost 0 bases, leaving 10 bases of the junction unmatched. CDR3 size: 17 residues. In DNA, the CDR3 is TGTGCCAGCAGCTTAGCGACTTGGACAGGGGTGGGGACTGAAGCTTTCTTT. It translates to CASSLATWTGVGTEAFF.

This sequence joins TRBV4-3 and TRBJ1-2; D is possibly TRBD1 (6 bases). The CDR3 totals 15 residues. CDR1 is LGHNA and CDR2 is YSLEER in the germline V gene. Trimming left V 0 bases short and J 2 bases short, with 10 bases between. As DNA, the CDR3 is TGCGCCAGCAGCCAAGATCGGGGGGCAAACTATGGCTACACCTTC. Translation: CASSQDRGANYGYTF.

The CDR3 DNA reads TGTGCCAGCAGTCCCACAGGGGCGTTAGAGACCCAGTACTTC. Encoded protein: CASSPTGALETQYF. The rearrangement joins TRBV7-2 to TRBJ2-5, with 7 nucleotides matching TRBD1. The V gene end was trimmed by 6 bases and the J gene end by 4 bases; junction bases not matched to a gene: 8. This CDR3 comprises 14 residues. From germline, CDR1 is SGHTA and CDR2 FQGNSA.

This clone was recorded a few times. The chain is built from TRBV6-9 and TRBJ1-6, with a tentative D call TRBD1 (6 bases). This CDR3 contains 15 residues. V was shortened by 2 bases and J by 3 bases, with 8 bases between the two germline ends. The germline gives CDR1 MNHGY, CDR2 SVAAGI. In DNA, the CDR3 is TGTGCCAGCAGTTATCGGACAGACTATAATTCACCCCTCCACTTT. Translated, it gives CASSYRTDYNSPLHF.

The chain has TRBV30 and TRBJ2-5; 7 bases fit TRBD2. Germline assignment: CDR1 GTSNPN and CDR2 SVGIG (reference sequence). The CDR3 contains 14 residues. The V and J ends lost 1 base and 0 bases, in that order; junction bases with no gene match: 2. CDR3 protein: CAWSGGGNQETQYF. Here the CDR3 DNA reads TGTGCCTGGAGTGGGGGGGGGAACCAAGAGACCCAGTACTTC. Looking up the rest from reference TRBV30 and TRBJ2-5 gives the full variable domain: SQTIHQWPATLVQPVGSPLSLECTVEGTSNPNLYWYRQAAGRGLQLLFYSVGIGQISSEVPQNLSASRPQDRQFILSSKKLLLSDSGFYLCAWSGGGNQETQYFGPGTRLLVL.

This clone was seen a few times. V usage is TRBV6-5 and J usage is TRBJ1-2; 7 bases align to TRBD1. Germline assignment: CDR1 MNHEY and CDR2 SVGAGI. Unmatched junction bases numbered 8, after V lost 6 bases and J lost 7 bases. This CDR3 has 13 residues. CDR3 coding DNA: TGTGCCAGCAGCGGCGCCGCAGGGGGTGGCTACACCTTC. It translates to CASSGAAGGGYTF.

The chain uses TRBV28 and TRBJ2-7, with 9 bases lining up with TRBD1. The V and J ends lost 3 bases and 4 bases, in that order; junction bases with no gene match: 13. The CDR3 has 17 amino acids. Germline V gene lookup returns CDR1 MDHEN and CDR2 SYDVKM. The chain's CDR3 is CASSFSQTGGGWYEQYF. In nucleotides, the CDR3 is TGTGCCAGCAGTTTCTCTCAAACAGGGGGCGGTTGGTACGAGCAGTACTTC.

The rearrangement links TRBV5-5 to TRBJ2-1, with 7 bases lining up with TRBD1. The CDR3 consists of 15 residues. Germline V lookup: CDR1 SGHKS, CDR2 YYEKEE (reference sequence). V dropped 4 bases and J dropped 4; count of bases not matched to a gene: 8. This CDR3 reads CASSPRDSRYNEQFF. For the CDR3, the DNA is TGTGCCAGCAGCCCCCGGGACAGCCGTTACAATGAGCAGTTCTTC.

This chain joins TRBV2 and TRBJ2-4, with 10 bases identical to TRBD2. Germline values: CDR1 SNHLY, CDR2 FYNNEI. This CDR3 is 15 amino acids long. The trim removed 2 bases at V and 3 bases at J, leaving 1 base unmatched. The DNA of the CDR3 is TGTGCCAGCAGTGAAAGGACTAGCGGCAAAAACATTCAGTACTTC. Its protein product is CASSERTSGKNIQYF.

The chain combines TRBV5-1 with TRBJ2-3; TRBD2 matches at 8 bases. The junction had 7 bases not matched to a gene; V was cut back by 4 bases and J by 3 bases. CDR3 length: 15 residues. From germline, CDR1 is SGHRS and CDR2 YFSETQ. The CDR3, as DNA: TGCGCCAGCAGCCTACGGGGGGGCCATACAGATACGCAGTATTTT. Translated, it gives CASSLRGGHTDTQYF. Combining the CDR3 with reference TRBV5-1 and TRBJ2-3 gives the whole variable domain KAGVTQTPRYLIKTRGQQVTLSCSPISGHRSVSWYQQTPGQGLQFLFEYFSETQRNKGNFPGRFSGRQFSNSRSEMNVSTLELGDSALYLCASSLRGGHTDTQYFGPGTRLTVL.

The rearrangement uses TRBV28 and TRBJ2-3; D remains ambiguous. CDR3 length: 11 amino acids. Trimming removed 4 bases from V and 6 bases from J, with 5 bases in between. Germline CDR1 is MDHEN and CDR2 is SYDVKM. The CDR3 here is CASSYYDTQYF. The DNA for the CDR3 is TGTGCCAGCAGTTACTACGATACGCAGTATTTT.

This sequence joins TRBV6-5 and TRBJ1-1; D is uncertain. The V end was cut by 8 bases, the J end by 6 bases, with 10 bases between. This CDR3 has 11 amino acids. Germline lookup yields CDR1 MNHEY and CDR2 SVGAGI. Written as DNA, the CDR3 is TGTGCCAGCTCCCGGTACTCTGAAGCTTTCTTT. Translating gives CASSRYSEAFF.

The chain couples TRBV6-4 to TRBJ2-1; a possible D gene is TRBD2 (5 bases). V was cut by 4 bases and J by 8 bases, with 12 bases left in between. This CDR3 spans 13 amino acids. The V gene's germline CDR1 is MRHNA and CDR2 SNTAGT. The CDR3 coding sequence is TGTGCCAGCAGTGCCGAGGGTGGGTATGAGCAGTTCTTC. This codes for CASSAEGGYEQFF.

The V call is TRBV2, the J call TRBJ2-3, with unresolved D. Trimming stripped 5 bases from V and 2 bases from J, with 8 bases between. This CDR3 region has 13 residues. Germline V gene sequence: CDR1 SNHLY, CDR2 FYNNEI. CDR3 in DNA: TGTGCCAGCAGTCCCCCCTTCACAGATACGCAGTATTTT. As protein: CASSPPFTDTQYF.

This chain links TRBV5-1 with TRBJ1-1, with TRBD1 identical over 10 bases. Germline assignment: CDR1 SGHRS and CDR2 YFSETQ. The CDR3 consists of 15 residues. V shed 5 bases and J 4 bases; nucleotides not matched to a gene: 8. CDR3 bases: TGCGCCAGCAGGGGACAGGGGCGGCGTGGCACTGAAGCTTTCTTT. Amino acid sequence: CASRGQGRRGTEAFF. Complete variable domain (other parts from reference TRBV5-1 and TRBJ1-1): KAGVTQTPRYLIKTRGQQVTLSCSPISGHRSVSWYQQTPGQGLQFLFEYFSETQRNKGNFPGRFSGRQFSNSRSEMNVSTLELGDSALYLCASRGQGRRGTEAFFGQGTRLTVV.

This clone was picked up a small number of times. The chain uses TRBV30 and TRBJ1-6; TRBD1 matches at 8 bases. The CDR3 is made up of 17 amino acids. The ends lost 4 bases at V and 4 bases at J; junction bases unmatched: 12. The germline CDR1 and CDR2 sequences are GTSNPN and SVGIG (reference sequence). The CDR3 protein is CAWTQPQGASYNSPLHF. In nucleotides, the CDR3 is TGTGCCTGGACCCAACCTCAGGGGGCGAGTTATAATTCACCCCTCCACTTT.

Only one count was recorded for this clone. This rearrangement joins TRBV6-1 to TRBJ2-3; 11 bases are shared with TRBD2. Germline loops: CDR1 MNHNS, CDR2 SASEGT. J was trimmed by 2 bases and V by 4 bases; bases with no gene match: 17. CDR3 length equals 20 residues. In DNA, the CDR3 is TGTGCCAGCAGTGCACGTAGGCTAGCGGGGGGCCAAGTAAACACAGATACGCAGTATTTT. It translates to CASSARRLAGGQVNTDTQYF.

This chain joins TRBV15 and TRBJ2-5, with D perhaps matching TRBD1 (6 bases). Germline V gene sequence: CDR1 LNHNV, CDR2 YYDKDF (reference sequence). The ends were cut back, 4 bases at V and 2 bases at J, with 8 bases in the middle. This CDR3 is 13 amino acids long. The CDR3 sequence is CATSIGQQETQYF. CDR3 nucleotides: TGTGCCACCAGCATCGGACAGCAAGAGACCCAGTACTTC.

The chain carries TRBV19 and TRBJ1-1; 7 positions match TRBD1. The CDR3 runs to 13 residues. Per germline, CDR1 LNHDA and CDR2 SQIVND (reference sequence). V trimming: 6 bases; J trimming: 0 bases; junction bases outside the gene matches: 1. CDR3 nucleotide sequence: TGTGCCAGTAGACAGGGGATGAACACTGAAGCTTTCTTT. It codes for CASRQGMNTEAFF.

The rearrangement uses TRBV6-5 and TRBJ2-1; 13 positions match TRBD2. Germline V CDR1 and CDR2: MNHEY, SVGAGI. The junction had 6 bases not matched to a gene; V was cut back by 6 bases and J by 10 bases. This CDR3 spans 14 amino acids. The CDR3 region is CASRSLAGGNEQFF. The CDR3 DNA reads TGTGCCAGCAGGTCACTAGCGGGGGGGAACGAGCAGTTCTTC.

The rearrangement joins TRBV6-5 to TRBJ2-2; TRBD1 might be the D (5 bases). The V and J ends lost 6 bases and 2 bases respectively, with 10 bases between them. Germline V CDR1 and CDR2: MNHEY, SVGAGI. This CDR3 has 14 amino acids. The CDR3 bases are TGTGCCAGCAGGAACAGGAGAAACACCGGGGAGCTGTTTTTT. This encodes CASRNRRNTGELFF.

This chain joins TRBV10-3 and TRBJ2-1; TRBD1 matches 7 bases. The CDR3 runs 12 residues. The germline V gene encodes CDR1 ENHRY and CDR2 SYGVKD. With 6 bases clipped from V and 5 bases from J, the junction kept 1 base outside the gene matches. The CDR3 sequence is CAIRGQNNEQFF. The CDR3 bases are TGTGCCATCAGGGGACAGAACAATGAGCAGTTCTTC.

V and J are TRBV2 and TRBJ2-2; TRBD1 aligns across 9 bases. Germline V CDR1 and CDR2: SNHLY, FYNNEI. The CDR3 extends over 15 amino acids. With 4 bases clipped from V and 5 bases from J, the junction kept 5 bases outside the gene matches. The DNA of the CDR3 is TGTGCCAGCAGTGGTAGGACAGGGGATACCGGGGAGCTGTTTTTT. It specifies CASSGRTGDTGELFF.

The chain has TRBV18 and TRBJ2-3; a weak D match, TRBD1 (6 bases). Per germline, CDR1 KGHSH and CDR2 LQKENI. Trimming left V 6 bases short and J 4 bases short, with 14 bases between. The length of the CDR3 is 14 residues. This CDR3 is CASSHPGGSDTQYF. The CDR3 DNA is TGTGCCAGCTCGCACCCTGGGGGCTCAGATACGCAGTATTTT.

This clone was seen only a few times. The rearrangement joins TRBV4-1 to TRBJ1-1; D unresolved. This CDR3 is built from 14 residues. CDR1 MGHRA and CDR2 YSYEKL come from the germline V gene. V lost 0 bases and J 0 bases, leaving 5 bases between the germline ends. CDR3 DNA: TGCGCCAGCAGCCAAGAACAGATGAACACTGAAGCTTTCTTT. It specifies CASSQEQMNTEAFF.